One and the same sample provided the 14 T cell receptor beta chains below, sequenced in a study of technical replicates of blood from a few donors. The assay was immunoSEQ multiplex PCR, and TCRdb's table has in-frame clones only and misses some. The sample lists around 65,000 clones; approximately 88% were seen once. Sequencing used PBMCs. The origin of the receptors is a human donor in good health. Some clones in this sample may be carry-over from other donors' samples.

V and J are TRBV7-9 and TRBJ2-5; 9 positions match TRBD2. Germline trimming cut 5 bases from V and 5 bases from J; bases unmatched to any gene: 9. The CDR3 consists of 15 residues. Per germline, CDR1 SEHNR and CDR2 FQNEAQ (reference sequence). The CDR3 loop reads CASSPGLAGVETQYF. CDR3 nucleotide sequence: TGTGCCAGCAGCCCGGGACTAGCAGGCGTGGAGACCCAGTACTTC.

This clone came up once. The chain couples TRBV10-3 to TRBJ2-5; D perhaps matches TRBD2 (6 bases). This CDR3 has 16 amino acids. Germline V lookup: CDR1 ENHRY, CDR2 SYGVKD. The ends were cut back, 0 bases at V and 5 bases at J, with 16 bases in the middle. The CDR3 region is CAISESRGKAAETQYF. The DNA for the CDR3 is TGTGCCATCAGTGAGTCGCGCGGGAAGGCCGCGGAGACCCAGTACTTC.

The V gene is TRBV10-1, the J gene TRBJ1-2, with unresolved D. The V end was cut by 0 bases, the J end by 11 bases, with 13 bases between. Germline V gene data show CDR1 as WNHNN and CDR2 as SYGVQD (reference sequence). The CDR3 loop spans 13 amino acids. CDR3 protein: CASSESGGIAYTF. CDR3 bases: TGCGCCAGCAGTGAGTCGGGAGGGATCGCTTACACCTTC.

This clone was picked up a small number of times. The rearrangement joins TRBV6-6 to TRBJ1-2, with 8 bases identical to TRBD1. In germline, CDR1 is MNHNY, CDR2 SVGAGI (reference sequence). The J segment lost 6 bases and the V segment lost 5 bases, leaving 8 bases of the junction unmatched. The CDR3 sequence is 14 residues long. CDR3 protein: CASSPRTGLNGYTF. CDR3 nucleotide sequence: TGTGCCAGCAGTCCCCGGACAGGGCTGAATGGCTACACCTTC.

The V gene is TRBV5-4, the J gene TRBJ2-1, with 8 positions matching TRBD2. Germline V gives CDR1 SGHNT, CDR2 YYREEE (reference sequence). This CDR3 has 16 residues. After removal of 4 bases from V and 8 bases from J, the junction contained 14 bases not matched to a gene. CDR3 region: CASSPGSGGLSYEQFF. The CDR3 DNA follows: TGTGCCAGCAGCCCAGGGTCGGGGGGGCTATCGTATGAGCAGTTCTTC.

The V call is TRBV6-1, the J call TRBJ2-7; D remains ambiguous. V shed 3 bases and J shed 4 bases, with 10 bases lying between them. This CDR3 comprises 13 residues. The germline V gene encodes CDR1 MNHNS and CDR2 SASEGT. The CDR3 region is CASSDRVRYEQYF. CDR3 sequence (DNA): TGTGCCAGCAGTGACCGGGTCCGATACGAGCAGTACTTC.

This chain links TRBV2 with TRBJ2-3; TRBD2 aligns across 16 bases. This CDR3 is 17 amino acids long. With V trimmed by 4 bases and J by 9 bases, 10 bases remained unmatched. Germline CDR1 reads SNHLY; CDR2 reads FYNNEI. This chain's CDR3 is CASSAPGLAGGPGTQYF. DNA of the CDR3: TGTGCCAGCAGTGCACCGGGACTAGCGGGGGGGCCTGGGACGCAGTATTTT.

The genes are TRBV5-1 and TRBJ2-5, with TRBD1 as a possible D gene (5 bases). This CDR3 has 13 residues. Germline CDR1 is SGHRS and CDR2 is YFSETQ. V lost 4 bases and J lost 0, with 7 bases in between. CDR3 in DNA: TGCGCCAGCAGCCGACAGTACCAAGAGACCCAGTACTTC. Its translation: CASSRQYQETQYF.

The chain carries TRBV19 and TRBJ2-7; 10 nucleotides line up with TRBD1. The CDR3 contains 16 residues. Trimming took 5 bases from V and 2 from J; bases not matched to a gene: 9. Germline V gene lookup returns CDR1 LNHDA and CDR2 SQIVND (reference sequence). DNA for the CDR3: TGTGCCAGTAGTCCTCAGACCGGGACAGGGGCCTACGAGCAGTACTTC. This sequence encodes CASSPQTGTGAYEQYF.

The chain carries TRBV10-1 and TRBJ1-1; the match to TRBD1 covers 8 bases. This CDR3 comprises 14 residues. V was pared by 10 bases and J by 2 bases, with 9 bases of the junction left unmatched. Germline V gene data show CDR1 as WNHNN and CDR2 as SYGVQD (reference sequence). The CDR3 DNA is TGCGCCACCATGGTCCAGGGGGCTAACACTGAAGCTTTCTTT. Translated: CATMVQGANTEAFF.

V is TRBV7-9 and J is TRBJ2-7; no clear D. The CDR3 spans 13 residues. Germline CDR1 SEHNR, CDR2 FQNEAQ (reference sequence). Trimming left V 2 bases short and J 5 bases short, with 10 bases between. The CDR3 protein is CASSLIAEDEQYF. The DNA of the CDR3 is TGTGCCAGCAGCTTAATTGCCGAGGACGAGCAGTACTTC. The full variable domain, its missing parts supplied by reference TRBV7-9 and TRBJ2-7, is DTGVSQNPRHKITKRGQNVTFRCDPISEHNRLYWYRQTLGQGPEFLTYFQNEAQLEKSRLLSDRFSAERPKGSFSTLEIQRTEQGDSAMYLCASSLIAEDEQYFGPGTRLTVT.

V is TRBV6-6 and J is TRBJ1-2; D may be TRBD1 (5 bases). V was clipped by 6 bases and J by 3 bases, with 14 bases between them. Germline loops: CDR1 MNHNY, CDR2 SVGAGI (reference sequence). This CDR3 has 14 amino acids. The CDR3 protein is CASSPPGRDYGYTF. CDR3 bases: TGTGCCAGCAGCCCGCCGGGCAGGGACTATGGCTACACCTTC.

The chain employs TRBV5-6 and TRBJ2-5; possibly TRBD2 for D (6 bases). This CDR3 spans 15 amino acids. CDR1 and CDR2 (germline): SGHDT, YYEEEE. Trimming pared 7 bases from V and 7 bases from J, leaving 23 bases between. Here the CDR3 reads CASGEAELQDPTQYF. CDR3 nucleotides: TGTGCCAGCGGGGAGGCGGAATTACAAGACCCGACCCAGTACTTC.

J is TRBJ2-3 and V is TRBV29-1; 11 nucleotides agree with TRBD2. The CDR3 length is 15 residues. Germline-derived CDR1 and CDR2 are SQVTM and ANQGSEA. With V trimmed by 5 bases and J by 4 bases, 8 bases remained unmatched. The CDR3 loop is CSVRLAGIGADTQYF. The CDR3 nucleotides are TGCAGCGTTAGACTAGCGGGAATCGGCGCAGATACGCAGTATTTT.